This entry is about one T cell receptor beta chain. Its antigen has not been determined. The input lacks base qualities; no much larger clone sits a single base away. The time point label for this specimen denotes: pre-sensitization, week 0. The treatment or condition label for this specimen denotes: therapeutic diphenylcyclopropenone sensitization with weekly scalp DPC. At each patch-test visit, blood was drawn before the patch test was applied. Eligible patients were aged 18 to 70, diagnosed with alopecia, deemed suitable for DPC therapy, and excluded if pregnant. Total RNA was isolated from unfractionated whole blood collected in Tempus Blood RNA tubes. Based on the germline V gene, the CDR1 and CDR2 sequences are MDHEN and SYDVKM. Including the terminal cysteine and phenylalanine, the CDR3 comprises 17 residues. This entry keeps only the CDR3 DNA: 51 bases, framed from base 1. Trimming at the junction amounts to 4 bases on V and 5 bases on J, and the germline ends lie 21 bases apart.

The data originate from a study of human T cells and chemical hapten exposure (TCRdb year 2021). The study in broad terms: For sensitization, 2% DPC in acetone was applied to a 2 cm by 2 cm area of upper inner arm skin. The patient cohort, mostly female, included alopecia areata with under or over 50% scalp involvement, alopecia totalis and alopecia universalis. Nearly 30 alopecia patients gave blood for TCR sequencing at one to four time points (pre-sensitization, 2, 6 and 24 weeks). Patch testing was performed on the upper back with Finn chambers containing 0.01% DPC, and the patch tests were scored after 6 days according to International Contact Dermatitis Research Group standards. Patient blood was sampled pre-sensitization (week 0) and at 2, 6 and about 24 weeks after DPC sensitization. Throughout the study period of around 25 weeks, patients also received therapeutic DPC doses to the scalp every week. The libraries were sequenced as a pool, and the TCR yield per sample differed mostly because of small variations in library volumes within the pool. The study tracked peripheral blood TCR repertoire changes in vivo during primary and secondary sensitization to the hapten diphenylcyclopropenone (DPC) in alopecia patients.

Preparation of the library involved RACE. Sequencing used a NextSeq 500. Library preparation attached unique molecular identifiers to individual cDNA molecules for quantitative, reproducible TCR counting. Each blood RNA sample was used to sequence both TCR alpha and TCR beta chains. In the original analysis: A median of about 100,000 TCRs per sample was observed, with a range of about 20,000 to 750,000. V, J and CDR3 annotation of the TCR reads was performed with the Decombinator software suite. To make PS versus PT1 abundance plots, every sample was subsampled to the same number of TCRs (28,000). TCRs were defined as expanded if absent before sensitization and observed at least eight times at the 2-week time point. The raw public reads went through TCRdb reprocessing: fastp at Q25, MiXCR clone calling, in-frame beta chains kept. Every entry covers one CDR3 protein and lists the most common genes and DNA from its rows. The authors' filters were not applied to this entry. The sample profile shows under 300,000 distinct CDR3 sequences; 7.5% to 10% of them were found once. Of the sample, approximately 2.2% is held by the ten largest clones.

What the authors observed across the whole study: Patch test score was positively correlated with the number of PT1 expanded TCRs, with significance at thresholds 8, 16 and 32 but not at 4. DPC sensitization did not change how many TCRs were above 1 in 1000 frequency, and no evidence was found of alterations in global repertoire structure. Significantly more large CDR3 similarity clusters were formed by expanded TCRs than by pre-sensitization or healthy control sets, consistent with antigen-driven responses. After repeated subsampling, changes were observed in the strength of the expansion versus patch-test correlation and in the threshold at which the correlation became significant. All patients had alopecia, a presumed autoimmune disease, so their immune response might differ from that of healthy individuals.

The clonotype comes from a woman aged 40 to 55 with alopecia areata. Some clones in this sample may be carry-over from other donors' samples. The sequence joins TRBV28 to TRBJ1-5; a tentative D call is TRBD1 (6 bases match). The source material was whole blood, sampled in connection with sensitization to the hapten diphenylcyclopropenone (DPC). The DNA is TGTGCCAGCAGTTACAGGGTTCACCTTCGTGGCGATCAGCCCCAGCATTTT. The translation is CASSYRVHLRGDQPQHF.